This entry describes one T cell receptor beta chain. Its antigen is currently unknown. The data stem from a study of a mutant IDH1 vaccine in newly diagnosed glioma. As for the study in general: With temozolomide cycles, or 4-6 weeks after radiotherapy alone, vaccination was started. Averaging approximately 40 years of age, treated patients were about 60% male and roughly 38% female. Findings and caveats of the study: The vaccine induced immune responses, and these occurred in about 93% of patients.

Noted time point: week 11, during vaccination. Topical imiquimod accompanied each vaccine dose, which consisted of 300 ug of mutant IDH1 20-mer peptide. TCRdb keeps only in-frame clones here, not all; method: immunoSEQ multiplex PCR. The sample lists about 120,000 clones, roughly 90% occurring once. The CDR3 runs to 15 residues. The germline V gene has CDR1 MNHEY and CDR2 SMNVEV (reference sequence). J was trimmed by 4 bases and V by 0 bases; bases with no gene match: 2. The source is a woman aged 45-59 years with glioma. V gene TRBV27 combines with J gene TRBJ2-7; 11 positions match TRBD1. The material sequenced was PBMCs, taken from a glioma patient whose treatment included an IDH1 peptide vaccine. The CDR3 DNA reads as TGTGCCAGCAGTTTATCGGACAGGGGGCCTTACGAGCAGTACTTC. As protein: CASSLSDRGPYEQYF.